This TCR beta chain was sequenced in a study of T cells after yellow fever vaccination. This CDR3 spans 15 amino acids. Germline CDR1 is MNHEY and CDR2 is SVGAGI. Trimming shortened V by 5 bases and J by 1 base, and 14 bases separated the two germline ends. TCRdb reprocessed the 5' RACE reads via MiXCR and lists one record per CDR3 protein. Seen here are roughly 310,000 distinct CDR3 sequences, around 4% observed once, and the top ten hold 23%. The receptor comes from a man aged 18 to 29 who received the YFV17D yellow fever vaccine. The chain has TRBV6-5 and TRBJ1-1; a possible D gene is TRBD1 (5 bases). Source: PBMCs, taken on the day of the yellow fever booster vaccination. The CDR3 DNA reads as TGTGCCAGCAGTCCCCCGGGGGGTGAGAACACTGAAGCTTTCTTT. It translates to CASSPPGGENTEAFF.